The T cell receptor beta chain under discussion was sequenced for a study of T cells in Graves' hyperthyroidism and ophthalmopathy. In the study overall: Prior to any treatment, at the point of initial diagnosis, peripheral blood was collected. Whole-study findings and limits: Model predictions of ophthalmopathy came a median around 6.5 months before onset.

CDR3 length equals 16 residues. The germline CDR1 and CDR2 sequences are MDHEN and SYDVKM. V lost 6 bases, J lost 5 bases, and 20 bases lay in between. This clonotype was seen only a few times. Its antigen is not known. RNA transcripts provided the source from which TCR beta CDR3 regions were amplified. The TCR CDR3 was amplified in a first-round RT-PCR using the HTBI primer set. TCRdb used MiXCR to reprocess the multiplex PCR reads, holding one entry per CDR3 protein. The repertoire holds about half a million distinct CDR3 sequences, with approximately 23% as singletons. The source of this sequence is a woman in her seventies with Graves' ophthalmopathy. The V call is TRBV28, the J call TRBJ1-5; no clear D. Sequenced: blood. CDR3 bases: TGTGCCAGCAGCTCCCCCGGGCAGGCGGAGCATCAGCCCCAGCATTTT. Translating it yields CASSSPGQAEHQPQHF.